The T cell receptor beta chain under discussion was sequenced for a study of blood T cell repertoires in COVID-19. Study context: PBMCs, B-cell-depleted T cells, or T cells were the source of the cDNA or gDNA that made up the material.

The CDR3 runs 12 residues. Germline V gives CDR1 LNHDA, CDR2 SQIVND (reference sequence). The V gene lost 6 bases and the J gene lost 4 bases, with 9 bases spanning the gap. Here immunoSEQ multiplex PCR was the method, and the copy in TCRdb shows in-frame clones only, minus some. The table includes about half a million clones, around nine tenths detected once. The sequencing sample was made of PBMCs or T cells enriched from blood (not recorded which). This chain links TRBV19 with TRBJ1-1; D might be TRBD1 (6 bases). The clonotype originates from a woman aged 60-75 years who had recovered from COVID-19. The CDR3 loop is CASRGGATEAFF. The CDR3 coding sequence is TGTGCCAGTAGGGGGGGGGCCACTGAAGCTTTCTTT.